Below, 22 T cell receptor beta chains from the same sample are listed, as sequenced in a study of T cells after posttransplantation cyclophosphamide. The method was immunoSEQ multiplex PCR; TCRdb's version includes in-frame clones alone and lacks a portion of them. The data show about 18,000 clones, roughly 85% seen once. Controls had myeloablative marrow grafts with methotrexate and calcineurin inhibitor, sampled at 1 year. The source material was PBMCs, sampled after allogeneic stem cell transplant with calcineurin inhibitor and methotrexate. The source is a female patient aged 18 to 30 who received an allogeneic stem cell transplant from an unrelated donor, was CMV-positive, and had acute and chronic GVHD. A share of the T cells may be of graft donor origin.

The chain couples TRBV27 to TRBJ1-5; 11 bases agree with TRBD1. The CDR3 has 18 residues. CDR1 MNHEY and CDR2 SMNVEV come from the germline V gene (reference sequence). J lost 6 bases, V lost 5 bases, and 15 bases had no gene match. The CDR3 protein is CASSPNPSGQGVAQPQHF. CDR3 in DNA: TGTGCCAGCAGTCCGAACCCCTCGGGACAGGGGGTGGCTCAGCCCCAGCATTTT.

The V and J genes are TRBV27 and TRBJ2-7; TRBD2 agrees at 9 bases. This CDR3 contains 13 residues. V dropped 9 bases and J dropped 2; count of bases not matched to a gene: 5. Germline lookup yields CDR1 MNHEY and CDR2 SMNVEV (reference sequence). In DNA form, the CDR3 reads TGTGCCAGGCCGGGACTAGCCGCCTACGAGCAGTACTTC. The encoded protein is CARPGLAAYEQYF.

This clone showed up just once. V is TRBV4-1 and J is TRBJ1-1; no definite D call. Germline V CDR1 and CDR2: MGHRA, YSYEKL. The CDR3 extends over 13 amino acids. Between the trimmed V and J ends, which lost 3 bases and 1 base, there was a span of 6 bases. The CDR3 region has the DNA TGCGCCAGCAGCCATAACAGGAACACTGAAGCTTTCTTT. Translating gives CASSHNRNTEAFF.

This chain links TRBV10-2 with TRBJ2-3, with 10 positions matching TRBD2. CDR3 size: 14 residues. CDR1 and CDR2 (germline): WSHSY, SAAADI. Germline trimming cut 10 bases from V and 9 bases from J; bases unmatched to any gene: 13. In nucleotides, the CDR3 is TGCGCCATCCTTAACCTAGCGGGAGATTTGACGCAGTATTTT. This sequence encodes CAILNLAGDLTQYF.

This clone has a handful of counts. This rearrangement joins TRBV19 to TRBJ2-7; TRBD2 matches at 11 bases. The CDR3 loop spans 16 amino acids. Germline CDR1 reads LNHDA; CDR2 reads SQIVND (reference sequence). V trimming: 2 bases; J trimming: 4 bases; junction bases outside the gene matches: 7. The CDR3 sequence is CASSIRGLAAPYEQYF. The CDR3 nucleotides are TGTGCCAGTAGTATAAGGGGACTAGCGGCACCTTACGAGCAGTACTTC.

This clone was detected only a few times. The chain carries TRBV6-1 and TRBJ1-5, with D perhaps matching TRBD1 (6 bases). This CDR3 is 13 amino acids long. Trimming removed 1 base from V and 9 bases from J, with 10 bases in between. From germline, CDR1 is MNHNS and CDR2 SASEGT. Here the CDR3 DNA reads TGTGCCAGCAGTGAAGGACAGGACCGGCCCCAGCATTTT. Encoded protein: CASSEGQDRPQHF.

The V and J genes are TRBV4-2 and TRBJ1-3; D might be TRBD1 (6 bases). CDR1 is LGHNA, CDR2 YNFKEQ, per germline. Trimming removed 0 bases from V and 1 base from J, with 10 bases in between. CDR3 size: 16 residues. The CDR3 DNA reads as TGTGCCAGCAGCCAAGATATGGGGGCATCTGGAAACACCATATATTTT. Translating gives CASSQDMGASGNTIYF.

This clone was seen more than once but under ten times. The chain is built from TRBV19 and TRBJ1-5; a weak D match, TRBD1 (6 bases). The CDR3 sequence is 14 residues long. The V end was cut by 8 bases, the J end by 1 base, with 12 bases between. CDR1 LNHDA and CDR2 SQIVND come from the germline V gene (reference sequence). The CDR3 spells CASVGALSNQPQHF. The DNA for the CDR3 is TGTGCCAGTGTGGGGGCCCTCAGCAATCAGCCCCAGCATTTT. The whole variable domain, remainder taken from reference TRBV19 and TRBJ1-5, is DGGITQSPKYLFRKEGQNVTLSCEQNLNHDAMYWYRQDPGQGLRLIYYSQIVNDFQKGDIAEGYSVSREKKESFPLTVTSAQKNPTAFYLCASVGALSNQPQHFGDGTRLSIL.

The V and J genes are TRBV6-1 and TRBJ2-7, with 12 bases lining up with TRBD2. The CDR3 has 14 amino acids. V shed 3 bases and J 6 bases; nucleotides not matched to a gene: 3. Germline V gene sequence: CDR1 MNHNS, CDR2 SASEGT. CDR3 protein: CASSERLAGAEQYF. The DNA for the CDR3 is TGTGCCAGCAGTGAGAGACTAGCGGGAGCCGAGCAGTACTTC.

This clone was observed a single time. V gene TRBV19 combines with J gene TRBJ2-5; D not resolved. V dropped 0 bases and J dropped 7 bases, with 12 bases sitting between them. The CDR3 has 14 residues. Germline-derived CDR1 and CDR2 are LNHDA and SQIVND (reference sequence). The CDR3: CASSIDRRRRTQYF. The CDR3 bases are TGTGCCAGTAGTATAGATAGAAGACGGAGGACCCAGTACTTC.

The sample holds many counts of this clone. The chain carries TRBV28 and TRBJ2-1; no clear D gene. V was clipped by 4 bases and J by 8 bases, with 6 bases between them. Germline V lookup: CDR1 MDHEN, CDR2 SYDVKM. This CDR3 contains 11 residues. The CDR3: CASSSSYEQFF. The CDR3 DNA is TGTGCCAGCAGTTCGAGTTATGAGCAGTTCTTC.

The chain is built from TRBV2 and TRBJ2-5; no definite D call. This CDR3 comprises 14 residues. Trimming shortened V by 3 bases and J by 4 bases, and 12 bases separated the two germline ends. Germline loops: CDR1 SNHLY, CDR2 FYNNEI. Here the CDR3 reads CASSDDSESETQYF. The CDR3 coding sequence is TGTGCCAGCAGTGACGACTCCGAGTCAGAGACCCAGTACTTC. The full variable domain, its missing parts supplied by reference TRBV2 and TRBJ2-5, is EPEVTQTPSHQVTQMGQEVILRCVPISNHLYFYWYRQILGQKVEFLVSFYNNEISEKSEIFDDQFSVERPDGSNFTLKIRSTKLEDSAMYFCASSDDSESETQYFGPGTRLLVL.

The CDR3 loop is CASSVIGEYQETQYF. The CDR3 nucleotides read TGTGCCAGCAGTGTTATCGGGGAGTACCAAGAGACCCAGTACTTC. This chain connects TRBV27 to TRBJ2-5; D may be TRBD2 (5 bases). There are 15 residues in the CDR3. V gave up 5 bases and J gave up 0 bases, with 13 bases separating them. Germline CDR1 is MNHEY and CDR2 is SMNVEV (reference sequence).

This chain uses TRBV27 with TRBJ2-1; 8 bases are a match to TRBD1. The length of the CDR3 is 19 residues. Losses at the gene ends were 2 bases for V and 3 bases for J; bases not matched to a gene: 15. Germline-derived CDR1 and CDR2 are MNHEY and SMNVEV (reference sequence). CDR3 nucleotides: TGTGCCAGCAGTTTAGCTACCAGCCAAGGACAGGGCTTCTACAATGAGCAGTTCTTC. This translates into CASSLATSQGQGFYNEQFF.

V gene TRBV6-4 combines with J gene TRBJ1-2; unclear D gene. V was pared by 4 bases and J by 0 bases, with 9 bases between. The V gene's germline CDR1 is MRHNA and CDR2 SNTAGT. The CDR3 covers 14 residues. The CDR3 nucleotides are TGTGCCAGCAGTGCAAGAGGCTCTAACTATGGCTACACCTTC. Residues: CASSARGSNYGYTF.

The rearrangement joins TRBV5-6 to TRBJ1-2, with 11 bases lining up with TRBD1. The germline V gene encodes CDR1 SGHDT and CDR2 YYEEEE. V shed 2 bases, J shed 4 bases, and the junction held 10 bases outside the gene matches. There are 17 residues in the CDR3. The CDR3 region is CASSFAGTGGTAYGYTF. For the CDR3, the DNA is TGTGCCAGCAGCTTCGCCGGGACAGGGGGAACCGCCTATGGCTACACCTTC.

The chain couples TRBV6-6 to TRBJ1-5, with D maybe TRBD1 (5 bases). The V end was cut by 5 bases, the J end by 8 bases, with 19 bases between. The germline V gene has CDR1 MNHNY and CDR2 SVGAGI (reference sequence). The CDR3 extends over 15 amino acids. The DNA for the CDR3 is TGTGCCAGCAGTCCTACGGCGGCAGGGTCGGAGCCCCAGCATTTT. Protein: CASSPTAAGSEPQHF.

This clone was counted a single time. This chain connects TRBV19 to TRBJ2-7, with 9 bases fitting TRBD1. Looked up from germline, CDR1 is LNHDA and CDR2 is SQIVND (reference sequence). With 9 bases clipped from V and 7 bases from J, the junction kept 13 bases outside the gene matches. This CDR3 spans 14 amino acids. The CDR3 region is CASTTGTGSSEQYF. The CDR3 region has the DNA TGTGCCAGCACCACGGGGACAGGGTCCTCTGAGCAGTACTTC. The complete variable domain, with remaining parts taken from reference TRBV19 and TRBJ2-7, reads DGGITQSPKYLFRKEGQNVTLSCEQNLNHDAMYWYRQDPGQGLRLIYYSQIVNDFQKGDIAEGYSVSREKKESFPLTVTSAQKNPTAFYLCASTTGTGSSEQYFGPGTRLTVT.

The genes are TRBV6-1 and TRBJ2-7, with TRBD1 identical over 7 bases. The CDR3 is 12 residues long. The germline V gene has CDR1 MNHNS and CDR2 SASEGT. J gave up 6 bases and V 6 bases, and 5 bases lay outside the gene matches. Here the CDR3 reads CASSPDRAEQYF. For the CDR3, the DNA is TGTGCCAGCAGCCCTGACAGGGCCGAGCAGTACTTC.

This rearrangement joins TRBV28 to TRBJ2-1; TRBD1 matches at 10 bases. Germline lookup yields CDR1 MDHEN and CDR2 SYDVKM. Germline trimming cut 2 bases from V and 0 bases from J; bases unmatched to any gene: 10. The CDR3 spans 19 residues. DNA for the CDR3: TGTGCCAGCAGTTTAACGGGACAGGGGTTTGAGACCTCCTACAATGAGCAGTTCTTC. Translated, it gives CASSLTGQGFETSYNEQFF.

The rearrangement uses TRBV7-9 and TRBJ2-5, with 10 bases identical to TRBD2. Per germline, CDR1 SEHNR and CDR2 FQNEAQ (reference sequence). This CDR3 has 18 residues. With V trimmed by 2 bases and J by 4 bases, 13 bases remained unmatched. The CDR3 sequence: CASSLRLAGVVSGETQYF. CDR3 bases: TGTGCCAGCAGCTTACGGCTAGCGGGAGTCGTTTCCGGAGAGACCCAGTACTTC.

Here the CDR3 DNA reads TGTGCCAGCAGCGTGGGGGGGGGAGCGTATGGAAACACCATATATTTT. It encodes CASSVGGGAYGNTIYF. The V call is TRBV9, the J call TRBJ1-3; maybe TRBD1 (5 bases). The CDR3 covers 16 residues. Per germline, CDR1 SGDLS and CDR2 YYNGEE. The germline V and J ends were trimmed by 2 bases and 3 bases, with 15 bases remaining between them.